Detailed here is one T cell receptor beta chain. The entry originates in a study of blood T cells in healthy people across ages. CDR1 and CDR2 from the germline V gene are SQVTM and ANQGSEA. The CDR3 extends over 14 amino acids. Primers used in a second PCR of about 7 to 11 cycles were a sample-barcoded 5' primer and a J-beta primer mix. TCRdb called the 5' RACE reads again in MiXCR, with one record for every CDR3 protein. The table records about 640,000 distinct CDR3 sequences, about 30% of them present only once. This receptor was identified in a woman older than 75 in good health. The chain combines TRBV29-1 with TRBJ2-3, with 12 bases identical to TRBD2. Material: blood. The CDR3 DNA is TGCACCTCCGGGACTAGCGGGAGCACAGATACGCAGTATTTT. Its translation is CTSGTSGSTDTQYF.